A selection of T cell receptor beta chains follows, all from one sample in a study of T cell responses to AZD1222 COVID-19 vaccine. Measured with immunoSEQ multiplex PCR; TCRdb has only the in-frame clones, and not every one. The sample consists of around 140,000 clones, roughly 84% of them appearing once. The sample was peripheral blood, taken 28 days after the second AZD1222 dose. All receptors come from an adult who received the AZD1222 COVID-19 vaccine. Each CDR3 is given with its conserved first and last residue. Each record gives: D gene, V gene, J gene, clone size, CDR3 DNA, CDR3 protein. D genes are given only for firm matches. Only some rows state a clone size, as once, few, many or a class for expanded clones.

D: TRBD2
V: TRBV3-1/TRBV3-2
J: TRBJ2-1
size: .
DNA: TGTGCCAGCAGCCAAGATCTTGGGCTAGCGGGTCGGAATGAGCAGTTCTTC
CDR3: CASSQDLGLAGRNEQFF

D: .
V: TRBV6-5
J: TRBJ2-1
size: .
DNA: TGTGCCAGCAGTTACTCGAACGTTTACAATGAGCAGTTCTTC
CDR3: CASSYSNVYNEQFF

D: .
V: TRBV10-2
J: TRBJ1-3
size: once
DNA: TGCGCCAGCAGTCGTGACATAGGGGGAAACACCATATATTTT
CDR3: CASSRDIGGNTIYF

D: .
V: TRBV3-1/TRBV3-2
J: TRBJ2-3
size: .
DNA: TGTGCCAGCAGCCCCTCGGGAATAGGTCGGACAGATACGCAGTATTTT
CDR3: CASSPSGIGRTDTQYF

D: .
V: TRBV27
J: TRBJ1-2
size: .
DNA: TGTGCCAGCAGTCTATCATACCCCCTGACGGTAACTAACTATGGCTACACCTTC
CDR3: CASSLSYPLTVTNYGYTF

D: TRBD1
V: TRBV6-5
J: TRBJ1-1
size: .
DNA: TGTGCCAGCAGTTTGACAGGGGGTACTGAAGCTTTCTTT
CDR3: CASSLTGGTEAFF

D: TRBD1
V: TRBV19
J: TRBJ1-5
size: .
DNA: TGTGCCAGTAGTACCACAGGGGGCGGTCAGCCCCAGCATTTT
CDR3: CASSTTGGGQPQHF

D: .
V: TRBV5-1
J: TRBJ2-1
size: .
DNA: TGCGCCAGCAGCAGGACTCAGTCCTACAATGAGCAGTTCTTC
CDR3: CASSRTQSYNEQFF

D: .
V: TRBV10-1
J: TRBJ2-5
size: few
DNA: TGCGCCAGCAGTGTAAAGGGGTGGGTAGGAGAGACCCAGTACTTC
CDR3: CASSVKGWVGETQYF

D: .
V: TRBV5-1
J: TRBJ1-1
size: .
DNA: TGCGCCAGCCGCCCCGTACCTCAGGGTGGTGAGAACACTGAAGCTTTCTTT
CDR3: CASRPVPQGGENTEAFF

D: .
V: TRBV5-6
J: TRBJ1-3
size: .
DNA: TGTGCCAGCAGCTTGGAGCGGGGAGTCTCTGGAAACACCATATATTTT
CDR3: CASSLERGVSGNTIYF

D: TRBD1
V: TRBV5-4
J: TRBJ2-7
size: .
DNA: TGTGCCAGCAGCCCCCCCGGGACAGGTGCCTACGAGCAGTACTTC
CDR3: CASSPPGTGAYEQYF

D: .
V: TRBV11-3
J: TRBJ2-6
size: .
DNA: TGTGCCAGCAAACAGTCAGCCGGGGCCAACGTCCTGACTTTC
CDR3: CASKQSAGANVLTF

D: .
V: TRBV11-3
J: TRBJ1-1
size: once
DNA: TGTGCCAGCAGCACAGAGAACACTGAAGCTTTCTTT
CDR3: CASSTENTEAFF

D: .
V: TRBV7-2
J: TRBJ1-1
size: .
DNA: TGTGCCAGCAGTCGAGCGGTAGGTGGTGAAGCTTTCTTT
CDR3: CASSRAVGGEAFF

D: .
V: TRBV5-1
J: TRBJ1-3
size: .
DNA: TGCGCCAGCAGCTGGGGGGGCGCAGGCCGTGGAAACACCATATATTTT
CDR3: CASSWGGAGRGNTIYF

D: TRBD1
V: TRBV6-4
J: TRBJ1-2
size: few
DNA: TGTGCCAGCAGTGATCAGGTGGGACAGGGGAGCTACACCTTC
CDR3: CASSDQVGQGSYTF